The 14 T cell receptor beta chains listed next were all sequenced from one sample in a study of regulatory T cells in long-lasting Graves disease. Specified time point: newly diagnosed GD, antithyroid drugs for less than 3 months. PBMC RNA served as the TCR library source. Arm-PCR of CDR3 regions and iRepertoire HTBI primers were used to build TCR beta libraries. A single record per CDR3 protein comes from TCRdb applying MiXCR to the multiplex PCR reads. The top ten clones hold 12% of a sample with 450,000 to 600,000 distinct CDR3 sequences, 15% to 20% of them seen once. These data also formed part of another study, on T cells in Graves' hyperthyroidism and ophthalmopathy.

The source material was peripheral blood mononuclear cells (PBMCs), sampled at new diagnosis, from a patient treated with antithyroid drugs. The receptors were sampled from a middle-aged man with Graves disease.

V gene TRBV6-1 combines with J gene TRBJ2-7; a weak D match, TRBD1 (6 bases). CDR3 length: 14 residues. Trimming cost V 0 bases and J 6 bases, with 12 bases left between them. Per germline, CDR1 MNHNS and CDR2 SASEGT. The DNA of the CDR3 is TGTGCCAGCAGTGAAGCCCAACACAGGGCCGAGCAGTACTTC. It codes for CASSEAQHRAEQYF.

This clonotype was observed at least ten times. The CDR3 DNA sequence: TGCAGCGGGGGACAGGGAGGAATTCAGTACTTC. Translated, it gives CSGGQGGIQYF. V is TRBV29-1 and J is TRBJ2-4; 9 bases line up with TRBD1. The CDR3 spans 11 residues. CDR1 and CDR2 from the germline V gene are SQVTM and ANQGSEA. With 7 bases clipped from V and 10 bases from J, the junction kept 5 bases outside the gene matches.

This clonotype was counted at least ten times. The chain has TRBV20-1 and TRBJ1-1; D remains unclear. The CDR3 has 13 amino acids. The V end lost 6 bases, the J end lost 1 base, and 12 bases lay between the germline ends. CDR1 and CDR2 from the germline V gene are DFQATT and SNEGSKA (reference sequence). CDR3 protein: CSAIKGANTEAFF. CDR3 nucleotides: TGCAGTGCAATAAAGGGCGCGAACACTGAAGCTTTCTTT.

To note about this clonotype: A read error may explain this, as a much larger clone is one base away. The DNA of the CDR3 is TGCGCCAGCAGCAAAGGACAGGGTGATGAGCAGTACTTC. Translating gives CASSKGQGDEQYF. The chain is built from TRBV5-1 and TRBJ2-5; 8 bases map to TRBD1. From germline, CDR1 is SGHRS and CDR2 YFSETQ. The CDR3 is 13 amino acids. Trimming took 4 bases from V and 11 from J; bases not matched to a gene: 10.

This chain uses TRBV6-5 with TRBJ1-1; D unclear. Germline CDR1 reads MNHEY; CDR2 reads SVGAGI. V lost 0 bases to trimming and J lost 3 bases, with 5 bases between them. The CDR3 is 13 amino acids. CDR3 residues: CASSYSVDTEAFF. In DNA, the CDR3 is TGTGCCAGCAGTTACTCTGTGGACACTGAAGCTTTCTTT.

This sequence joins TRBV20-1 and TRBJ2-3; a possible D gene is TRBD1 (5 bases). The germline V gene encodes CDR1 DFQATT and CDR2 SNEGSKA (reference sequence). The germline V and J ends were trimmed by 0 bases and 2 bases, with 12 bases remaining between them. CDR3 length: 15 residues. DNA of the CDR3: TGCAGTGCTAGAGATGTCAGGGTGGCCACAGATACGCAGTATTTT. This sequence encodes CSARDVRVATDTQYF.

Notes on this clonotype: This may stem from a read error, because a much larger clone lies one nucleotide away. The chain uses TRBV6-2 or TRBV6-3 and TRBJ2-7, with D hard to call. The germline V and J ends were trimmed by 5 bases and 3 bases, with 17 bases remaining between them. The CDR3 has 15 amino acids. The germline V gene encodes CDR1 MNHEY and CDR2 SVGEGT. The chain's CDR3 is CASSPGWIEVYEQYF. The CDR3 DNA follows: TGTGCCAGCAGTCCAGGATGGATAGAAGTCTACGAGCAGTACTTC.

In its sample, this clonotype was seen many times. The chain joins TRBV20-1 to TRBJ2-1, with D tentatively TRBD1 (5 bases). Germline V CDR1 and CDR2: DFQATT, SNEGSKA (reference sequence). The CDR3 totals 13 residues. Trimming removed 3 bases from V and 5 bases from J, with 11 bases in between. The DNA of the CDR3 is TGCAGTGCTAGTAGGACACAAGACAATGAGCAGTTCTTC. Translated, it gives CSASRTQDNEQFF.

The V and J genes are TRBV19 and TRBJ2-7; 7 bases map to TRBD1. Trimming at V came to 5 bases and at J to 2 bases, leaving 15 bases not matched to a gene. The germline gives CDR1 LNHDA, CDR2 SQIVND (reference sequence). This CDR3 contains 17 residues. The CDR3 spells CASSGRHRGTHPYEQYF. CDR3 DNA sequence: TGTGCCAGTAGTGGAAGACACAGGGGAACCCACCCCTACGAGCAGTACTTC.

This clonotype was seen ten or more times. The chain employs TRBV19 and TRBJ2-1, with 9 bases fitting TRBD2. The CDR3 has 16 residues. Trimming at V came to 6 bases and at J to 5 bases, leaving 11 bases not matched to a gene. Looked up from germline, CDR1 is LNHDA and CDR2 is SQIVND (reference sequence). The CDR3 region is CASRYSGRDVDNEQFF. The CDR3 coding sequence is TGTGCCAGTAGATATAGCGGGAGAGACGTCGACAATGAGCAGTTCTTC. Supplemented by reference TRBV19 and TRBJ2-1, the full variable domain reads DGGITQSPKYLFRKEGQNVTLSCEQNLNHDAMYWYRQDPGQGLRLIYYSQIVNDFQKGDIAEGYSVSREKKESFPLTVTSAQKNPTAFYLCASRYSGRDVDNEQFFGPGTRLTVL.

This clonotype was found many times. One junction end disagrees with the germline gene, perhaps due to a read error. This chain's CDR3 is CSARVEGADTQYF. The CDR3, as DNA: TGCAGTGCAAGAGTAGAGGGGGCAGATACGCAGTATTTT. V is TRBV20-1 and J is TRBJ2-3; D may be TRBD1 (6 bases). The CDR3 loop spans 13 amino acids. Per germline, CDR1 DFQATT and CDR2 SNEGSKA (reference sequence).

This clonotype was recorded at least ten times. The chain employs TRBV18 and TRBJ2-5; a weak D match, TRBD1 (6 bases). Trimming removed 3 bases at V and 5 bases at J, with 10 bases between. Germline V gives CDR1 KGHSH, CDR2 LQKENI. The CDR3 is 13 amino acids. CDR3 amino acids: CASSPSRGETQYF. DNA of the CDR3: TGTGCCAGCTCACCGTCGAGGGGGGAGACCCAGTACTTC.

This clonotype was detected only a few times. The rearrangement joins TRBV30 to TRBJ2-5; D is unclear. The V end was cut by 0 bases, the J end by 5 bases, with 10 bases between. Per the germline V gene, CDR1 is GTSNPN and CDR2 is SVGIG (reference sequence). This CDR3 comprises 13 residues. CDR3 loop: CAWSVQQSETQYF. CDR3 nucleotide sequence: TGTGCCTGGAGTGTACAACAGTCCGAGACCCAGTACTTC.

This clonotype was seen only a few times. The CDR3 region is CASSYGDSYGYTF. The CDR3 nucleotides are TGTGCCAGCAGTTACGGGGATAGCTATGGCTACACCTTC. The V and J genes are TRBV6-9 and TRBJ1-2; D gene uncertain. Trimming removed 3 bases at V and 4 bases at J, with 9 bases between. CDR3 length: 13 residues. Germline loops: CDR1 MNHGY, CDR2 SVAAGI.